This is a list of T cell receptor beta chains from one sample in a study of cytomegalovirus exposure and HLA in healthy donors. The data were produced by immunoSEQ multiplex PCR, yet TCRdb's version contains in-frame clones alone and is incomplete. Of under 250,000 clones in the sample, about 80% were seen once. The material sequenced was PBMCs. Receptors were obtained from a man aged 18 to 29 in good health and CMV-seronegative. The CDR3 runs from the conserved cysteine through the conserved F or W.

cdr3_aa	j_call	v_call
CASSAGRFTEAFF	TRBJ1-1	TRBV27
CASSLRQGYEQYF	TRBJ2-7	TRBV7-9
CASSFGTANTGELFF	TRBJ2-2	TRBV6-1
CAISGGAGGLNEQFF	TRBJ2-1	TRBV10-3
CASKGGFTDTQYF	TRBJ2-3	TRBV10-2
CASSLRTEAFF	TRBJ1-1	TRBV28
CASSGSASGGYNEQFF	TRBJ2-1	TRBV2
CASRGRVGTEAFF	TRBJ1-1	TRBV28
CASSEVPGERYEQYF	TRBJ2-7	TRBV10-1
CASSLRGSQIQPQHF	TRBJ1-5	TRBV4-1
CASSVGSSGNTIYF	TRBJ1-3	TRBV7-8
CASSSGLAGGYEQYF	TRBJ2-7	TRBV19
CAWRTAGAGETQYF	TRBJ2-5	TRBV30
CASSSLSGSYEQYF	TRBJ2-7	TRBV7-9
CASSPWGQGPNTEAFF	TRBJ1-1	TRBV5-8
CASSETRSGFIGYTF	TRBJ1-2	TRBV10-1
CAWSRQGRTYEQYF	TRBJ2-7	TRBV30
CASSLNPVHGYTF	TRBJ1-2	TRBV7-6
CASSPHLAGANVLTF	TRBJ2-6	TRBV2
CASRAGQAYGYTF	TRBJ1-2	TRBV6-5
CASSSWQGAHQPQHF	TRBJ1-5	TRBV19
CASRITGTGELFF	TRBJ2-2	TRBV6-5
CASSLAISHREVNQPQHF	TRBJ1-5	TRBV7-8
CASSVGRGHNEQFF	TRBJ2-1	TRBV2
CASSPNSRNQPQHF	TRBJ1-5	TRBV6-6
CASSGTSGRAYNEQFF	TRBJ2-1	TRBV7-8
CASSFGQVNDEQYF	TRBJ2-7	TRBV11-1
CASSGRLAEPTGELFF	TRBJ2-2	TRBV9
CASSLSRTSGYTF	TRBJ1-2	TRBV27
CASSQDFRTGGSYEQYF	TRBJ2-7	TRBV14
CASSEEGRGDEQFF	TRBJ2-1	TRBV2
CASSHPVNTEAFF	TRBJ1-1	TRBV4-1
CASNRRQSQYF	TRBJ2-7	TRBV28
CTSSQKREGLGSYNEQFF	TRBJ2-1	TRBV1
CASSETGAYVGQYF	TRBJ2-7	TRBV2
CASSIRQQANYGYTF	TRBJ1-2	TRBV19
CASSLLTGTGTYEQYF	TRBJ2-7	TRBV5-6
CASSLLNAGTGELFF	TRBJ2-2	TRBV7-2
CASSGQFSYEQYF	TRBJ2-7	TRBV10-2